The present T cell receptor (beta chain) was sequenced within a study of T-cell reconstitution after alpha-beta-depleted transplantation in children. Preparation of the TCRbeta library used unique molecular identifiers. TCRdb itself ran the PCR reads through MiXCR, one entry per CDR3 protein. The sample lists a few hundred thousand distinct CDR3 sequences, roughly 30% occurring once. This CDR3 spans 15 amino acids. In germline, CDR1 is DFQATT, CDR2 SNEGSKA (reference sequence). The V and J ends lost 4 bases and 4 bases respectively, with 19 bases between them. This chain links TRBV20-1 with TRBJ2-5; D possibly corresponds to TRBD2 (6 bases). This receptor was taken from a boy less than two years old with Wiskott-Aldrich syndrome, due to receive a stem cell transplant. This material consisted of PBMCs, taken before TCRalphabeta/CD19-depleted stem cell transplant. The CDR3 DNA sequence: TGCAGTGCTAAGCGGGCGGCCTCGGTTACAGAGACCCAGTACTTC. Amino acids: CSAKRAASVTETQYF.